These T cell receptor beta chains were read from a single sample in a study of response to subunit inactivated influenza vaccine. TCRdb fed the RT-PCR reads into MiXCR, producing one record per CDR3 protein. The table lists 450,000 to 700,000 distinct CDR3 sequences, approximately 15% of them singletons. The sequencing used PBMCs from blood, collected approximately 12 days after vaccination. The receptors come from a man aged 50 or older who received an inactivated influenza vaccine. Each CDR3 is given with its conserved first and last residue. A D gene is named only where the DNA matches it firmly. Some rows mark clone size as missing; the rest say once, few, many or name a class of expanded clone.

cdr3_aa cdr3_nt d_call j_call clone_size v_call
CASSQDSSGVSRHEQFF TGCGCCAGCAGCCAAGATTCTAGCGGTGTCAGCAGACATGAGCAGTTCTTC TRBD2 TRBJ2-1 few TRBV4-3
CASSLVPGTSGKIVNEQFF TGTGCCAGCAGCTTAGTACCCGGGACTAGCGGGAAGATTGTTAATGAGCAGTTCTTC TRBD2 TRBJ2-1 few TRBV11-2
CASSLTSPGAKNIQYF TGCGCCAGCAGCCTAACTTCCCCGGGGGCCAAAAACATTCAGTACTTC . TRBJ2-4 many TRBV5-1
CASNPDRGSPLHF TGTGCCAGCAACCCGGACAGGGGCTCACCCCTCCACTTT TRBD1 TRBJ1-6 . TRBV7-2
CAISDDGSPLHF TGTGCCATCAGTGACGACGGCTCACCCCTCCACTTT . TRBJ1-6 few TRBV10-3
CASSSTSGRPNTQYF TGTGCCAGCAGTTCGACTAGCGGGAGGCCTAATACGCAGTATTTT TRBD2 TRBJ2-3 few TRBV12-3/TRBV12-4
CATSRGGIRDYTDTQYF TGTGCCACCAGCAGAGGGGGAATCCGGGACTACACAGATACGCAGTATTTT TRBD2 TRBJ2-3 few TRBV15
CSAREPVTGYEQYF TGCAGTGCTAGAGAACCGGTGACAGGCTACGAGCAGTACTTC . TRBJ2-7 . TRBV20-1
CATSGSDYQPQHF TGTGCCACCAGTGGGTCGGATTATCAGCCCCAGCATTTT . TRBJ1-5 few TRBV24-1
CSVVPDRGLIGELFF TGCAGCGTTGTCCCGGACAGGGGGCTTATCGGGGAGCTGTTTTTT TRBD1 TRBJ2-2 many TRBV29-1
CASSERPGTYNEQFF TGTGCCAGCAGTGAAAGGCCAGGGACTTACAATGAGCAGTTCTTC . TRBJ2-1 . TRBV2
CASSPGGVYRTEAFF TGTGCCAGCAGCCCGGGCGGGGTATATCGCACTGAAGCTTTCTTT . TRBJ1-1 few TRBV12-3/TRBV12-4
CASRPAGTEAFF TGTGCCAGCAGACCAGCGGGCACTGAAGCTTTCTTT . TRBJ1-1 . TRBV12-3/TRBV12-4
CASSFWANEKLFF TGCGCCAGCAGCTTCTGGGCTAATGAAAAACTGTTTTTT . TRBJ1-4 . TRBV5-1
CASLTGGGTEAFF TGCGCCAGCCTGACAGGGGGCGGCACTGAAGCTTTCTTT TRBD1 TRBJ1-1 few TRBV10-1
CSATVTSGGADTQYF TGCAGTGCTACGGTGACTAGCGGGGGGGCAGATACGCAGTATTTT TRBD2 TRBJ2-3 . TRBV20-1
CASSSTDSGSQETQYF TGTGCCAGCAGTTCCACCGATAGCGGGTCGCAAGAGACCCAGTACTTC TRBD2 TRBJ2-5 few TRBV12-3/TRBV12-4
CSARDLAGHTGELFF TGCAGTGCTAGAGATCTGGCAGGGCACACCGGGGAGCTGTTTTTT . TRBJ2-2 . TRBV20-1
CSARDQTRYEQYF TGCAGTGCTAGAGACCAGACACGCTACGAGCAGTACTTC . TRBJ2-7 . TRBV20-1
CASSTRVGETQYF TGTGCCAGCTCAACTCGGGTTGGCGAGACCCAGTACTTC . TRBJ2-5 . TRBV18
CSARDGREGGNEQFF TGCAGTGCTAGAGATGGGCGGGAGGGGGGCAATGAGCAGTTCTTC TRBD2 TRBJ2-1 . TRBV20-1
CASSSAGGLGTGELFF TGCGCCAGCAGCTCAGCGGGGGGGCTGGGCACCGGGGAGCTGTTTTTT TRBD2 TRBJ2-2 . TRBV4-1
CASSPTSGGFSYNEQFF TGTGCCAGCTCACCCACTAGCGGGGGGTTCTCCTACAATGAGCAGTTCTTC TRBD2 TRBJ2-1 many TRBV18
CASRMGGSTDTQYF TGTGCCAGCAGGATGGGGGGAAGCACAGATACGCAGTATTTT . TRBJ2-3 . TRBV28
CASSYATRGHPQHF TGTGCCAGCAGTTACGCCACTCGGGGTCACCCCCAGCATTTT . TRBJ1-5 . TRBV6-2/TRBV6-3
CASSFGGPGGDSPLHF TGTGCCAGCAGTTTTGGCGGACCTGGCGGAGATTCACCCCTCCACTTT . TRBJ1-6 few TRBV12-3/TRBV12-4